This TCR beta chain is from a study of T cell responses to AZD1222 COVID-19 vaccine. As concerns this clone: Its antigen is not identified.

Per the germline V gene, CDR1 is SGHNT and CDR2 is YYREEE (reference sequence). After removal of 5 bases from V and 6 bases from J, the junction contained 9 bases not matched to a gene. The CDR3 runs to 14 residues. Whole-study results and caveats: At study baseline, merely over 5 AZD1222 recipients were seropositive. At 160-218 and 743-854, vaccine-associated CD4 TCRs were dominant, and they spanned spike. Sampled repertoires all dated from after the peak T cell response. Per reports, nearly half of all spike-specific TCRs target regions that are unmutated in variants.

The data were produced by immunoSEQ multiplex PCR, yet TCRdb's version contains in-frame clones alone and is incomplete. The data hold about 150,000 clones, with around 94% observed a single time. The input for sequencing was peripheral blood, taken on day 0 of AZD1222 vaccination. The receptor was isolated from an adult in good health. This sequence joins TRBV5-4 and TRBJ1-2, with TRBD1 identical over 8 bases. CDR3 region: CASRPGGAGNGYTF. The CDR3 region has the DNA TGTGCCAGCAGGCCAGGGGGCGCGGGAAATGGCTACACCTTC.